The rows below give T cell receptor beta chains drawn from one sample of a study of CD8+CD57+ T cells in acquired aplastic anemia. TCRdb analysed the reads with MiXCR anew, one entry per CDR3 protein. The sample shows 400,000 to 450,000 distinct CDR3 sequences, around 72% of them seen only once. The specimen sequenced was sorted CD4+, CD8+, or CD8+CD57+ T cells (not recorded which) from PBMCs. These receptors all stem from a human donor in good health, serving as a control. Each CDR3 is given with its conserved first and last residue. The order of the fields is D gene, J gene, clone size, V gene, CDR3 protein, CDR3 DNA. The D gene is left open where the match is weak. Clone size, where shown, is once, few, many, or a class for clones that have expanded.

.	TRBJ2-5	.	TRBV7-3	CASSLGPGFNEQYYF	TGTGCCAGCAGCTTAGGCCCGGGATTCAACGAGCAGTACTACTTC
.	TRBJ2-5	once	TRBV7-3	CASSSGERGAREYF	TGTGCCAGCAGCTCCGGGGAGCGTGGAGCAAGAGAGTACTTC
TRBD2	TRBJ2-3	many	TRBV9	CASSFIAGGTDTQYF	TGTGCCAGCAGCTTCATAGCGGGGGGCACAGATACGCAGTATTTT
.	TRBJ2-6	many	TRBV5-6	CASSPGRISGANVLTF	TGTGCCAGCAGCCCCGGACGGATCTCTGGGGCCAACGTCCTGACTTTC
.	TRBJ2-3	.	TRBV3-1	CASSQGSWGMGTDMQYF	TGTGCCAGCAGCCAAGGTAGTTGGGGGATGGGTACAGATATGCAGTATTTT
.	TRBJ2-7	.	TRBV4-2	CASSGDTGAYEQYF	TGTGCCAGCAGTGGCGACACGGGCGCCTACGAGCAGTACTTC
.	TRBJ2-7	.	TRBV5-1	CASSLDQGRNYEQYF	TGCGCCAGCAGCTTGGACCAGGGGCGGAACTACGAGCAGTACTTC
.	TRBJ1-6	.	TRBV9	CASSLRRTDNCPLHF	TGTGCCAGCAGCTTACGCCGGACAGATAATTGCCCCCTCCACTTT
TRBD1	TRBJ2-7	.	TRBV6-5	CASSDPAGGTYEQYF	TGTGCCAGCAGTGACCCGGCAGGGGGAACCTACGAGCAGTACTTC
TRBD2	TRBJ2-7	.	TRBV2	CASRGRGNEQYF	TGTGCCAGCCGGGGGAGGGGAAACGAGCAGTACTTC
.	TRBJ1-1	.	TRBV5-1	CASSYHTEDSAFF	TGTGCCAGCAGCTACCACACCGAGGATTCAGCTTTCTTT
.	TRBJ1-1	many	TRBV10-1	CASSRDLGTEAFF	TGCGCCAGCAGTCGGGACCTAGGTACTGAAGCTTTCTTT
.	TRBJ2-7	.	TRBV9	CASSVSGQYF	TGTGCCAGCAGCGTGTCGGGGCAGTACTTC
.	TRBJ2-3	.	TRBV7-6	CASSSALGADTQYF	TGTGCCAGCAGCTCGGCACTCGGGGCAGATACGCAGTATTTT
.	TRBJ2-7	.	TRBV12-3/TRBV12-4	CASRTRRGWDYEQYF	TGTGCCAGCAGGACGCGACGGGGGTGGGACTACGAGCAGTACTTC
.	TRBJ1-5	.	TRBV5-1	CASSVGPRQDNQPQHF	TGTGCCAGCAGCGTAGGACCGAGACAGGACAATCAGCCCCAGCATTTT